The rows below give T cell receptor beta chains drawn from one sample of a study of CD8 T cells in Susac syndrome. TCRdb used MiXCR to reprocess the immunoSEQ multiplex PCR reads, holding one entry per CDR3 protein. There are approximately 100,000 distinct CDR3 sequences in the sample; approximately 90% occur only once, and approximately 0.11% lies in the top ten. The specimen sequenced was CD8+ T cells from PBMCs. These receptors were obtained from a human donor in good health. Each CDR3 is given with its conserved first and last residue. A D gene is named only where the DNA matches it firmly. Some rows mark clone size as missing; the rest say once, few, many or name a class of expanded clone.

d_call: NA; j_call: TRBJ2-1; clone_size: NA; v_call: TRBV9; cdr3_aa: CASSVGGAGEQFF; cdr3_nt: TGTGCCAGCAGCGTAGGAGGGGCGGGTGAGCAGTTCTTC
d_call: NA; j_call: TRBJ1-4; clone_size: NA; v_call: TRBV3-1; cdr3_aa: CASRKGGTSGEKLFF; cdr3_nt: TGTGCCAGCAGGAAAGGGGGAACATCAGGAGAAAAACTGTTTTTT
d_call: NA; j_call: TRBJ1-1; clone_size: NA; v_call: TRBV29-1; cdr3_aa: CSVGQQEAFF; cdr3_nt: TGCAGCGTGGGGCAGCAGGAAGCTTTCTTT
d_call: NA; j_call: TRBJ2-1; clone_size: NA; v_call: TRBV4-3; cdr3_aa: CASSRARGPREQFF; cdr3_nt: TGCGCCAGCAGCCGTGCCCGGGGTCCGCGTGAGCAGTTCTTC
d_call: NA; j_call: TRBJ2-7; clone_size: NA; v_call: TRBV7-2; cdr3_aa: CASQGGRGSSYEQYF; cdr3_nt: TGTGCCAGCCAGGGGGGGAGGGGAAGCTCCTACGAGCAGTACTTC
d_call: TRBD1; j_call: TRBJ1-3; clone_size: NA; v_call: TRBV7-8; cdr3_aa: CASSQEPRQGSNNLTIYF; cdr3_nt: TGTGCCAGCAGCCAAGAACCAAGACAGGGGTCAAATAATTTAACCATATATTTT
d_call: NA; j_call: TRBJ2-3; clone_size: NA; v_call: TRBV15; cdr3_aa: CATSRDFVYTDTQYF; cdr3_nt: TGTGCCACCAGCAGAGATTTCGTCTACACAGATACGCAGTATTTT
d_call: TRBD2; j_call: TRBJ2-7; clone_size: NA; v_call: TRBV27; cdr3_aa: CASSFTLAGGTDEQYF; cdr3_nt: TGTGCCAGCAGTTTCACCTTAGCGGGAGGGACCGACGAGCAGTACTTC
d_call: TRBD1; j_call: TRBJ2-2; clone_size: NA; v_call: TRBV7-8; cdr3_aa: CARGDRVNSNTGELFF; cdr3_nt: TGTGCCAGGGGGGACAGGGTCAATTCGAACACCGGGGAGCTGTTTTTT
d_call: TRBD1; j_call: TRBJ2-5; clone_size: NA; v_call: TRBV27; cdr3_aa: CASSLSLYRGRVETQYF; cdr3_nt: TGTGCCAGCAGTTTATCGTTATACAGGGGTCGGGTAGAGACCCAGTACTTC
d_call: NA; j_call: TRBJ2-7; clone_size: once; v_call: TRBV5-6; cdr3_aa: CASSRSYNEQYF; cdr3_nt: TGTGCCAGCAGCCGATCGTACAACGAGCAGTACTTC
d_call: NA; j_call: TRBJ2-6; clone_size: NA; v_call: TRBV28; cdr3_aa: CASSFRFLPSGANVLTF; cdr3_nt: TGTGCCAGCAGTTTTCGGTTTCTCCCCTCTGGGGCCAACGTCCTGACTTTC
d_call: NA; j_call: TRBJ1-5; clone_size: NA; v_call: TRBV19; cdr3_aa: CASIGAVTPFSNQPQHF; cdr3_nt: TGTGCCAGTATAGGGGCAGTTACCCCATTTAGCAATCAGCCCCAGCATTTT
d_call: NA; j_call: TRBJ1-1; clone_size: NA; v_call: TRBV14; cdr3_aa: CASSQGTEAFF; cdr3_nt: TGTGCCAGCAGCCAGGGTACTGAAGCTTTCTTT
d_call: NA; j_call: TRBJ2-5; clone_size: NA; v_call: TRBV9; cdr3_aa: CASSVLPQETQYF; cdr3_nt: TGTGCCAGCAGCGTTTTACCTCAAGAGACCCAGTACTTC
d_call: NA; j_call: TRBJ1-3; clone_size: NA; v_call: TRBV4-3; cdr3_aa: CASSQSKSYQYNTIYF; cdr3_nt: TGCGCCAGCAGCCAGAGCAAATCGTACCAGTATAACACCATATATTTT
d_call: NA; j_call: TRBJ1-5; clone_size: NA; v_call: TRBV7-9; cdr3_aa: CASSLVGTNQPQHF; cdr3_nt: TGTGCCAGCAGCTTAGTGGGCACTAATCAGCCCCAGCATTTT
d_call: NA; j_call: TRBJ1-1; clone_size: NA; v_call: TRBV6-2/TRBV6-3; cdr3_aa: CAGSYLRSGLSTEAFF; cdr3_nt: TGTGCCGGCAGTTACCTACGATCGGGGTTAAGTACTGAAGCTTTCTTT
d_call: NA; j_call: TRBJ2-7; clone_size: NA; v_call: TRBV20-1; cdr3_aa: CSARGPPFTYEQYF; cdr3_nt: TGCAGTGCTAGAGGGCCGCCATTTACCTACGAGCAGTACTTC
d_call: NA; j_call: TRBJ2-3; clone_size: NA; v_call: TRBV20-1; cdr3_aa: CSARKGADTQYF; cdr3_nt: TGCAGTGCTAGAAAGGGGGCAGATACGCAGTATTTT
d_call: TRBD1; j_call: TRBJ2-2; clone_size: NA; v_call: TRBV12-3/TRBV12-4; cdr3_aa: CASRRTGVNTGELFF; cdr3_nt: TGTGCCAGCAGAAGGACAGGGGTGAACACCGGGGAGCTGTTTTTT
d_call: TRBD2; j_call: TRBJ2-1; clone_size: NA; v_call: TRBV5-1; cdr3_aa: CASSLRLASPGQFF; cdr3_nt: TGCGCCAGCAGCTTGAGACTAGCGTCGCCGGGGCAGTTCTTC
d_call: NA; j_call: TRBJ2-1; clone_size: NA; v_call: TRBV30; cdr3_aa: CARNEPNNEQFF; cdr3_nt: TGTGCCCGAAACGAACCAAACAATGAGCAGTTCTTC
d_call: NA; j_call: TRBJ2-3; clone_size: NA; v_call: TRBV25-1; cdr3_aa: CAIWALDYFRDTQYF; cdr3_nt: TGTGCCATTTGGGCCTTGGACTATTTTAGGGATACGCAGTATTTT
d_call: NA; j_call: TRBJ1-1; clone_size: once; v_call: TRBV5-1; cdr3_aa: CASSLSSRSTENTEAFF; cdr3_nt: TGCGCCAGCAGCTTGTCGTCTAGGAGTACAGAGAACACTGAAGCTTTCTTT
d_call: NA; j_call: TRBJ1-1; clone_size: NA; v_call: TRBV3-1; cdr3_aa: CASSRGRRDTEAFF; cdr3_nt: TGTGCCAGCAGCCGGGGGCGCAGAGACACTGAAGCTTTCTTT
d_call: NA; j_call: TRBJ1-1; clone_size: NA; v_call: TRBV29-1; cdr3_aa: CSVDRQDPNTEAFF; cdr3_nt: TGCAGCGTTGATCGACAGGACCCGAACACTGAAGCTTTCTTT
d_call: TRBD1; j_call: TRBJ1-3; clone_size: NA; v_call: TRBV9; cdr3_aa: CASRTGGYSGNTIYF; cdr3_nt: TGTGCCAGCAGGACAGGGGGCTACTCTGGAAACACCATATATTTT
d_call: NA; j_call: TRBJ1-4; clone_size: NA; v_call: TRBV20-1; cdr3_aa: CSARDLTASNEKLFF; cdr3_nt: TGCAGTGCTAGAGATCTGACAGCTTCTAATGAAAAACTGTTTTTT
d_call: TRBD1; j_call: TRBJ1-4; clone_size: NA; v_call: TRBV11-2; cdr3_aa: CTSSQLGDRDEKLFF; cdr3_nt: TGTACCAGCAGCCAGTTAGGGGACAGAGATGAAAAACTGTTTTTT
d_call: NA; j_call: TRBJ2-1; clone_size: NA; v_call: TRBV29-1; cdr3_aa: CSKQGSRDEQFF; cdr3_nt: TGCAGCAAGCAGGGTAGTCGGGATGAGCAGTTCTTC
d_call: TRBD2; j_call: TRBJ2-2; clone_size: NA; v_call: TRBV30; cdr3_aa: CAWSRLAGVDTGELFF; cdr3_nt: TGTGCCTGGAGCCGACTAGCGGGAGTTGACACCGGGGAGCTGTTTTTT
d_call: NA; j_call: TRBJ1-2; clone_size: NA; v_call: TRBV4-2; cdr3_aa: CASSQGRIYGYTF; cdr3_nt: TGTGCCAGCAGCCAGGGACGGATCTATGGCTACACCTTC
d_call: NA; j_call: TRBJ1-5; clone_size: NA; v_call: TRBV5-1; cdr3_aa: CASSLDRSLNQPQHF; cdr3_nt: TGCGCCAGCAGCTTGGACCGATCCCTCAATCAGCCCCAGCATTTT
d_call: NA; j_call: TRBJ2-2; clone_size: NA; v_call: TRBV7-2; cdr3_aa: CASSLGPVANTGELFF; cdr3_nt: TGTGCCAGCAGCTTAGGCCCGGTCGCGAACACCGGGGAGCTGTTTTTT
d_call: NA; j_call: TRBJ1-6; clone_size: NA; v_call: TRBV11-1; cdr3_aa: CASSLGGTYNSPLHF; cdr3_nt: TGTGCCAGCAGCTTAGGGGGAACCTATAATTCACCCCTCCACTTT
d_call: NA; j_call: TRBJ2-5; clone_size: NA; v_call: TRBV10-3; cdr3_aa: CAISVMGETQYF; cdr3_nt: TGTGCCATCAGTGTAATGGGAGAGACCCAGTACTTC
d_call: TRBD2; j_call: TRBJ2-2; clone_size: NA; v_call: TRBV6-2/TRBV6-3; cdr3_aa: CASRLAGVGNTGELFF; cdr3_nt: TGTGCCAGCCGTCTAGCGGGAGTAGGGAACACCGGGGAGCTGTTTTTT
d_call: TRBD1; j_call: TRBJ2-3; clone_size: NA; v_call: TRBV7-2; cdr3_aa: CASRFRGPEVDTQYF; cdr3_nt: TGTGCCAGCAGGTTTAGGGGGCCCGAGGTCGATACGCAGTATTTT
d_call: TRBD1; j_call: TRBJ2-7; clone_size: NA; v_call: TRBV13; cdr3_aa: CASSLDRDRGYEQYF; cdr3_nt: TGTGCCAGCAGCTTAGACCGGGACAGGGGCTACGAGCAGTACTTC
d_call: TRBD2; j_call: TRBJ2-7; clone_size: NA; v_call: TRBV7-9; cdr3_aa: CASSLVTSGRNNEQYF; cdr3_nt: TGTGCCAGCAGCTTAGTCACTAGCGGGAGAAACAACGAGCAGTACTTC
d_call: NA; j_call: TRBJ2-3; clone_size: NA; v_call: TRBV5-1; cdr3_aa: CASSRSPDTDTQYF; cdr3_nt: TGCGCCAGCAGCCGGTCCCCAGACACAGATACGCAGTATTTT
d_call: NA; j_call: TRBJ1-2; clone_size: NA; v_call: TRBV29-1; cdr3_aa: CSVARNSNYGYTF; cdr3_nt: TGCAGCGTCGCTAGGAATTCTAACTATGGCTACACCTTC
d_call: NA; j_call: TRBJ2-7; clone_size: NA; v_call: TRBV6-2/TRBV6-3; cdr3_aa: CASRPAGFLERHEQYF; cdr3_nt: TGTGCCAGCAGACCGGCTGGCTTTCTGGAGCGGCACGAGCAGTACTTC
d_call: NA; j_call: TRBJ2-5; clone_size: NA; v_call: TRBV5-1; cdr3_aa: CASTTGGVLRETQYF; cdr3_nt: TGCGCCAGCACCACCGGCGGGGTATTACGGGAGACCCAGTACTTC
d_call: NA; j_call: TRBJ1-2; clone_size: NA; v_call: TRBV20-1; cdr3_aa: CSARGPGTGTYGYTF; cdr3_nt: TGCAGTGCTAGAGGTCCAGGGACGGGGACGTATGGCTACACCTTC
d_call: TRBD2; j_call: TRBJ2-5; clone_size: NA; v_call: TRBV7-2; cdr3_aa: CASSRLSGRAGETQYF; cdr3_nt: TGTGCCAGCAGCCGACTAAGCGGGAGGGCAGGAGAGACCCAGTACTTC
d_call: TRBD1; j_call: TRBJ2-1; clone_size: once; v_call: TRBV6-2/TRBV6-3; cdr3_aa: CASSYSTRKTGKNEQFF; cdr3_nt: TGTGCCAGCAGTTACTCCACCCGAAAGACAGGGAAGAATGAGCAGTTCTTC
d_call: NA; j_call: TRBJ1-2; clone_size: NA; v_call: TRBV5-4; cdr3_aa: CASSSRTVNYGYTF; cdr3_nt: TGTGCCAGCAGCTCTCGGACGGTAAACTATGGCTACACCTTC
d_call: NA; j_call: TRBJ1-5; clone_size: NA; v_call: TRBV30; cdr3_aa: CAWSAGAEQPQHF; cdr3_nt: TGTGCCTGGAGCGCCGGGGCAGAACAGCCCCAGCATTTT
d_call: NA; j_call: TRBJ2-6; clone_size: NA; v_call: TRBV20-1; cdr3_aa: CSARPLTEANVLTF; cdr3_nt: TGCAGTGCTAGACCATTAACTGAAGCCAACGTCCTGACTTTC
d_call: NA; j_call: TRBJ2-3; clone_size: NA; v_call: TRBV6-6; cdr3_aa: CASRSWGQTDTQYF; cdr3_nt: TGTGCCAGCAGATCTTGGGGGCAGACGGATACGCAGTATTTT
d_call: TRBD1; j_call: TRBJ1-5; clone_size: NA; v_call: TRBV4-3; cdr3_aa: CASSQDGQGTGQPQHF; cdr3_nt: TGCGCCAGCAGCCAAGATGGACAGGGTACAGGACAGCCCCAGCATTTT
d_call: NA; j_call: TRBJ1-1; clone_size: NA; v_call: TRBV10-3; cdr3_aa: CAITPTVAREAFF; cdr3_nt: TGTGCCATCACCCCGACAGTAGCCCGTGAAGCTTTCTTT
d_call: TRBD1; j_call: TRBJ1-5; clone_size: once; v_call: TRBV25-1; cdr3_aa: CASSESRTGKNQPQHF; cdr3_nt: TGTGCCAGCAGTGAATCTCGGACAGGGAAGAATCAGCCCCAGCATTTT
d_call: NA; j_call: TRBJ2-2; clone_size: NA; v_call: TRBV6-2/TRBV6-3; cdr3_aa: CASSYWEVRELFF; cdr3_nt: TGTGCCAGCAGTTACTGGGAGGTCAGGGAGCTGTTTTTT
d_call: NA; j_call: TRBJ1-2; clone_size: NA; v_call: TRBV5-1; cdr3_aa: CASSLVPENYGYTF; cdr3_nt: TGCGCCAGCAGCTTGGTCCCAGAAAACTATGGCTACACCTTC
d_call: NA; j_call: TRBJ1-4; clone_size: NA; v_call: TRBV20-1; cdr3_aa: CSARGGLNEKLFF; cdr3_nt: TGCAGTGCTAGAGGCGGCCTGAATGAAAAACTGTTTTTT
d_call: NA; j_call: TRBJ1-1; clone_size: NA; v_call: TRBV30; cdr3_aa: CAWSRGGQNTEAFF; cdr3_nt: TGTGCCTGGAGTAGGGGGGGTCAGAACACTGAAGCTTTCTTT
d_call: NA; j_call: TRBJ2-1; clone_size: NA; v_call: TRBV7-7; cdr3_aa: CASSLVQGVEQFF; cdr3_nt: TGTGCTAGCAGCTTAGTGCAAGGGGTTGAGCAGTTCTTC